Here is one T cell receptor (beta chain) with its context. The junction had 10 bases not matched to a gene; V was cut back by 3 bases and J by 3 bases. Germline lookup yields CDR1 SGHNT and CDR2 YYREEE (reference sequence). The CDR3 runs to 16 residues. This sample is drawn from a study of OX40 agonist ivuxolimab in advanced cancers. Profiled with immunoSEQ multiplex PCR; TCRdb holds only in-frame clones, not every one. The table has more than 60,000 clones, roughly 80% seen once. This receptor was identified in an adult with an advanced solid tumor such as melanoma, head and neck, liver or kidney cancer. The source was CD4+ or CD8+ T cells sorted from blood, collected in a trial of the OX40 agonist ivuxolimab. The chain combines TRBV5-4 with TRBJ2-3, with TRBD2 identical over 7 bases. CDR3 amino acids: CASSSTLTSETDTQYF. As DNA, the CDR3 is TGTGCCAGCAGCTCAACCCTAACTAGCGAGACAGATACGCAGTATTTT. Full variable domain (remainder filled in from reference TRBV5-4 and TRBJ2-3): ETGVTQSPTHLIKTRGQQVTLRCSSQSGHNTVSWYQQALGQGPQFIFQYYREEENGRGNFPPRFSGLQFPNYSSELNVNALELDDSALYLCASSSTLTSETDTQYFGPGTRLTVL.